Listed below are T cell receptor beta chains from one sample, sequenced in a study of blood T cell repertoires in COVID-19. Using immunoSEQ multiplex PCR, the repertoire was profiled, and TCRdb retains in-frame clones only, with some absent. The sample holds some 240,000 clones; 82% are singletons and the top ten take 12%. Sequencing input: peripheral blood. Source of these receptors: a woman aged 60-70 years with active or convalescent COVID-19. Each CDR3 is given without its conserved first and last residue. The order of the fields is J gene, CDR3 length, V gene, CDR3 protein.

J: TRBJ1-4
length: 12
V: TRBV7-9
CDR3: ASSLGLGGEKLF

J: TRBJ1-5
length: 11
V: TRBV5-5
CDR3: ASSGQDDQPQH

J: TRBJ2-2
length: 14
V: TRBV5-1
CDR3: ASSLASGVDTGELF

J: TRBJ1-1
length: 13
V: TRBV7-2
CDR3: ASSSFSGGGTEAF

J: TRBJ1-5
length: 11
V: TRBV2
CDR3: ASSESGYQPQH

J: TRBJ2-1
length: 11
V: TRBV7-8
CDR3: ASSPAGGNEQF

J: TRBJ1-5
length: 14
V: TRBV7-8
CDR3: ASSSGTPYSNQPQH

J: TRBJ2-5
length: 16
V: TRBV27
CDR3: ASSLYAHRGQFQETQY

J: TRBJ2-7
length: 12
V: TRBV19
CDR3: ASSRGTTDYEQY

J: TRBJ1-5
length: 12
V: TRBV15
CDR3: ATSRDGHDQPQH

J: TRBJ1-5
length: 13
V: TRBV2
CDR3: ASSGGQESNQPQH

J: TRBJ2-1
length: 12
V: TRBV3-1/TRBV3-2
CDR3: ASARQRGGNEQF

J: TRBJ2-3
length: 15
V: TRBV5-1
CDR3: ASSLGQGFGSTDTQY

J: TRBJ2-2
length: 16
V: TRBV14
CDR3: ASSPSFFRGRTTGELF

J: TRBJ2-3
length: 13
V: TRBV7-2
CDR3: ASSQIPGGTDTQY

J: TRBJ1-2
length: 11
V: TRBV11-2
CDR3: ASSATANYGYT

J: TRBJ1-3
length: 13
V: TRBV11-1
CDR3: ASSLTQGPGNTIY

J: TRBJ2-3
length: 14
V: TRBV7-2
CDR3: ASSLERRGGPDTQY

J: TRBJ1-2
length: 15
V: TRBV7-2
CDR3: ASSLLTGGRFTMGYT

J: TRBJ1-5
length: 13
V: TRBV19
CDR3: ASRLKDRGYQPQH

J: TRBJ1-3
length: 9
V: TRBV25-1
CDR3: ASSIENTIY

J: TRBJ1-2
length: 14
V: TRBV18
CDR3: ASSPLAGGPYYGYT

J: TRBJ2-3
length: 14
V: TRBV11-3
CDR3: ASSQGGGRSTDTQY

J: TRBJ2-7
length: 13
V: TRBV7-2
CDR3: ASSLGGGRAHEQY

J: TRBJ1-2
length: 14
V: TRBV19
CDR3: ASSTTRGSTNYGYT

J: TRBJ2-2
length: 15
V: TRBV9
CDR3: ASSPRWGLGGAGELF

J: TRBJ1-2
length: 11
V: TRBV18
CDR3: ASSPGQGDGYT

J: TRBJ2-1
length: 14
V: TRBV19
CDR3: ASRRGLAGGYNEQF

J: TRBJ2-3
length: 11
V: TRBV6-4
CDR3: ASSVTRSDTQY

J: TRBJ2-2
length: 10
V: TRBV2
CDR3: AKGPNTGELF

J: TRBJ1-3
length: 12
V: TRBV7-6
CDR3: ASSQSWGENTIY

J: TRBJ1-2
length: 13
V: TRBV19
CDR3: ASSIRQDSNYGYT

J: TRBJ1-1
length: 11
V: TRBV10-2
CDR3: ASARGPNTEAF

J: TRBJ2-2
length: 14
V: TRBV7-7
CDR3: ASSLRGRHGPGELF

J: TRBJ1-2
length: 13
V: TRBV6-6
CDR3: ASSLSGTVDYGYT

J: TRBJ1-5
length: 14
V: TRBV6-2/TRBV6-3
CDR3: ASSHPRTGKDQPQH